This T cell receptor (beta chain) came from a study of cytomegalovirus exposure and HLA in healthy donors. Broader study findings: Earlier results showed most TCR beta V segments being productive about 87% or about 30% of the time. Beyond CMV serostatus, there was no information to go on about immune exposure.

The sample holds one count of this clone. Its antigen is not known. PCR involved 60 Vbeta and 13 Jbeta primers. This table comes from immunoSEQ multiplex PCR, and its TCRdb copy is limited to in-frame clones, with some not included. The repertoire holds about 130,000 clones, with roughly four fifths as singletons. The source is a male donor in good health and CMV-seropositive. The sample was PBMCs.

The CDR3 sequence: CASSLSSANLAGELFF. CDR3 DNA sequence: TGTGCCAGCAGCCTTTCTAGTGCGAATTTGGCCGGGGAGCTGTTTTTT. This chain uses TRBV7-9 with TRBJ2-2; no clear D gene. This CDR3 spans 16 amino acids. The V and J ends lost 5 bases and 6 bases respectively, with 19 bases between them. Germline CDR1 is SEHNR and CDR2 is FQNEAQ (reference sequence).